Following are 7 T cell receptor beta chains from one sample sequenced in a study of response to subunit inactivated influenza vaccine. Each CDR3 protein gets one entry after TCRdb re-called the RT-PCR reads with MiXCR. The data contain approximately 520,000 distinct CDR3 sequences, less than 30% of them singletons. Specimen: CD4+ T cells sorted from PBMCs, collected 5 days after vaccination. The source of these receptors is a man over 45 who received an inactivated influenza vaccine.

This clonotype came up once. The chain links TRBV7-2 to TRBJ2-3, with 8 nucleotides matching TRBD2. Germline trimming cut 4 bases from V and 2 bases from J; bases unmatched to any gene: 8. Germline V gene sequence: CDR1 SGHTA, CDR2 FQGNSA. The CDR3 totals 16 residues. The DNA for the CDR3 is TGTGCCAGCAGCTGGGTAGCGGGGACCTTCACAGATACGCAGTATTTT. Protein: CASSWVAGTFTDTQYF.

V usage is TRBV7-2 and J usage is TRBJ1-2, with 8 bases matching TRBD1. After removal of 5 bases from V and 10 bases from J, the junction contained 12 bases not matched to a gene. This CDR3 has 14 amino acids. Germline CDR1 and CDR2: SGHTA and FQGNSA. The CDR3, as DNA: TGTGCCAGCAGCCGAACCTCGGACAGGGCCTCCTACACCTTC. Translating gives CASSRTSDRASYTF.

The CDR3 nucleotides are TGTGCCACCAGTTGGGGCAGGGTGGGAGAGACCCAGTACTTC. Its translation is CATSWGRVGETQYF. The rearrangement joins TRBV15 to TRBJ2-5, with a weak D call TRBD1 (5 bases). V dropped 6 bases and J dropped 4 bases, with 15 bases sitting between them. Germline CDR1 LNHNV, CDR2 YYDKDF (reference sequence). This CDR3 comprises 14 residues.

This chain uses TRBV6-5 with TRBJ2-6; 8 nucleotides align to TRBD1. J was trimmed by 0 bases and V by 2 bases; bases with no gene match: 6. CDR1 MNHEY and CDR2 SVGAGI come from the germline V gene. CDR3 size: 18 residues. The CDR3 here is CASSYGDRTGSGANVLTF. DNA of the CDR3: TGTGCCAGCAGTTACGGGGACAGGACCGGCTCTGGGGCCAACGTCCTGACTTTC.

Written as DNA, the CDR3 is TGTGCCAGCACCCGCTTATCGGGACAGGGAGGTGAAAAACTGTTTTTT. Translated: CASTRLSGQGGEKLFF. This chain joins TRBV11-2 and TRBJ1-4, with TRBD1 identical over 9 bases. The CDR3 consists of 16 residues. Trimming took 7 bases from V and 7 from J; bases not matched to a gene: 13. In germline, CDR1 is SGHAT, CDR2 FQNNGV.

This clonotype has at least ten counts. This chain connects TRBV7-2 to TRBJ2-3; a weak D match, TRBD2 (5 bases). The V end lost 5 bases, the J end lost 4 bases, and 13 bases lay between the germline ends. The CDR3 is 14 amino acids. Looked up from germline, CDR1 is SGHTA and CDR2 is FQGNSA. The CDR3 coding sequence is TGTGCCAGCAGCCCAGCGGACCCCCCAGATACGCAGTATTTT. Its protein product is CASSPADPPDTQYF.

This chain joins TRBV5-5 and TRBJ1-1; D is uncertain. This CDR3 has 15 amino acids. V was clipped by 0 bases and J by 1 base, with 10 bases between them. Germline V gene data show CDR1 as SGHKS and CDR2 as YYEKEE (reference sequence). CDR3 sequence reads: CASSLDRGRNTEAFF. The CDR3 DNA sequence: TGTGCCAGCAGCTTGGATCGGGGTAGGAACACTGAAGCTTTCTTT.